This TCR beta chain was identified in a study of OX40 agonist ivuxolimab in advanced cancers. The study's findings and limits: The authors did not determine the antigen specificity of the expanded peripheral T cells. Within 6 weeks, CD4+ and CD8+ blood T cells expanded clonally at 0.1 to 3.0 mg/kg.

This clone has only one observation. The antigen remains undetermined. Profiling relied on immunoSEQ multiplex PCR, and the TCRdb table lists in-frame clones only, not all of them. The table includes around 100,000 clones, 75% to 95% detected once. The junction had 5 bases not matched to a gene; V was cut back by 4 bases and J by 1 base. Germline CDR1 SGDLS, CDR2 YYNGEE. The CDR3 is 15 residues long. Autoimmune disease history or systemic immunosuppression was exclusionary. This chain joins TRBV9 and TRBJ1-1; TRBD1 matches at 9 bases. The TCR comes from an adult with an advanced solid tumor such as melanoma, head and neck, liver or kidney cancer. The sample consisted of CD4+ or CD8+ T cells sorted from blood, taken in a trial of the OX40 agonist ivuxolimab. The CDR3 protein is CASSPRDRANTEAFF. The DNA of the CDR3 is TGTGCCAGCAGCCCCCGGGACAGGGCGAACACTGAAGCTTTCTTT.